Listed below are T cell receptor beta chains from one sample, sequenced in a study of T cell repertoires in cytomegalovirus infection. TCRdb called the reads again in MiXCR, with one record for every CDR3 protein. Of 680,000 or so distinct CDR3 sequences in the sample, 35% to 40% were seen once. The specimen sequenced was PBMCs. Source of these receptors: a human donor in good health (CMV status not recorded). Some clones in this sample may be carry-over from other donors' samples. CDR3s include the opening cysteine and the closing phenylalanine or tryptophan. Fields, in order: clone size, J gene, D gene, V gene, CDR3 DNA, CDR3 protein. D genes are given only for firm matches. Size values are once, few and many counts, or a class for expanded clones, and some rows have none.

abundance: NA; j_gene: TRBJ1-1; d_gene: NA; v_gene: TRBV7-9; CDR3nt: TGTGCCAGCAGCTTAGTCTCGGCGGTGAACACTGAAGCTTTCTTT; CDR3aa: CASSLVSAVNTEAFF
abundance: NA; j_gene: TRBJ1-1; d_gene: NA; v_gene: TRBV11-1; CDR3nt: TGTGCCAGCAGCCTGGGGTGGTTCGGTACTGAAGCTTTCTTT; CDR3aa: CASSLGWFGTEAFF
abundance: few; j_gene: TRBJ2-5; d_gene: NA; v_gene: TRBV7-9; CDR3nt: TGTGCCAGCAGCTCAAGTTACCTTTTCCAGTACTTC; CDR3aa: CASSSSYLFQYF
abundance: NA; j_gene: TRBJ2-1; d_gene: TRBD2; v_gene: TRBV27; CDR3nt: TGTGCCAGCCGGGTAGCGGGAGGCTACAATGAGCAGTTCTTC; CDR3aa: CASRVAGGYNEQFF
abundance: NA; j_gene: TRBJ2-7; d_gene: NA; v_gene: TRBV27; CDR3nt: TGTGCCAGCCGACCCTTTGGGGGGCTGGACGAGCAGTACTTC; CDR3aa: CASRPFGGLDEQYF
abundance: NA; j_gene: TRBJ2-1; d_gene: NA; v_gene: TRBV28; CDR3nt: TGTGCCAGCATCAGCTCCTACAATGAGCAGTTCTTC; CDR3aa: CASISSYNEQFF
abundance: few; j_gene: TRBJ1-1; d_gene: TRBD1; v_gene: TRBV19; CDR3nt: TGTGCCAGTAAGCAGGGGGAGTACACTGAAGCTTTCTTT; CDR3aa: CASKQGEYTEAFF
abundance: NA; j_gene: TRBJ2-3; d_gene: NA; v_gene: TRBV6-1; CDR3nt: TGTGCCAGCAGCGCAGGGACGACAGATACGCAGTATTTT; CDR3aa: CASSAGTTDTQYF
abundance: NA; j_gene: TRBJ1-1; d_gene: NA; v_gene: TRBV11-2; CDR3nt: TGTGCCAGCAGCAACTTACAGGAGCTCCTTGAAGCTTTCTTT; CDR3aa: CASSNLQELLEAFF
abundance: NA; j_gene: TRBJ2-3; d_gene: NA; v_gene: TRBV28; CDR3nt: TGTGCCAGCAATCCAAACAGGGGGGGTAGCGGGGCCCCTAGCACAGATACGCAGTATTTT; CDR3aa: CASNPNRGGSGAPSTDTQYF
abundance: NA; j_gene: TRBJ2-7; d_gene: TRBD1; v_gene: TRBV2; CDR3nt: TGTGCCAGCAGTGAAAGGGACAGGGTTTACGAGCAGTACTTC; CDR3aa: CASSERDRVYEQYF
abundance: NA; j_gene: TRBJ2-1; d_gene: NA; v_gene: TRBV12-3/TRBV12-4; CDR3nt: TGTGCCAGCAGTTTAACAGGTCCCAACAATGAGCAGTTCTTC; CDR3aa: CASSLTGPNNEQFF
abundance: few; j_gene: TRBJ2-7; d_gene: NA; v_gene: TRBV7-2; CDR3nt: TGTGCCAGCAGCGGCCGGGACGGCTACGAGCAGTACTTC; CDR3aa: CASSGRDGYEQYF
abundance: NA; j_gene: TRBJ2-6; d_gene: NA; v_gene: TRBV5-6; CDR3nt: TGTGCCAGCAGCTTCCTGCAGACCCTCAGCTCTGGGGCCAACGTCCTGACTTTC; CDR3aa: CASSFLQTLSSGANVLTF
abundance: NA; j_gene: TRBJ1-2; d_gene: TRBD1; v_gene: TRBV2; CDR3nt: TGTGCCAGCGGGGCTCCGGGGACAGGGGGCGACTATGGCTACACCTTC; CDR3aa: CASGAPGTGGDYGYTF
abundance: few; j_gene: TRBJ2-5; d_gene: NA; v_gene: TRBV7-9; CDR3nt: TGTGCCAGCAGCTTAAGCCTAGCATCCCAAGAGACCCAGTACTTC; CDR3aa: CASSLSLASQETQYF
abundance: once; j_gene: TRBJ2-1; d_gene: NA; v_gene: TRBV5-1; CDR3nt: TGCGCCAGCAGCTTTGGTCCTGAGCAGTTCTTC; CDR3aa: CASSFGPEQFF
abundance: few; j_gene: TRBJ1-2; d_gene: NA; v_gene: TRBV15; CDR3nt: TGTGCCACCAGCAGCGGGGACCGATACTATGGCTACACCTTC; CDR3aa: CATSSGDRYYGYTF
abundance: few; j_gene: TRBJ1-1; d_gene: NA; v_gene: TRBV10-3; CDR3nt: TGTGCCATCAGCGACAGGATGAACACTGAAGCTTTCTTT; CDR3aa: CAISDRMNTEAFF
abundance: few; j_gene: TRBJ2-2; d_gene: TRBD2; v_gene: TRBV19; CDR3nt: TGTGCCAGTAGTATAGTCCCTAGCGGGAGAACCGGGGAGCTGTTTTTT; CDR3aa: CASSIVPSGRTGELFF
abundance: few; j_gene: TRBJ2-1; d_gene: NA; v_gene: TRBV6-5; CDR3nt: TGTGCCAGCAGTTCGAGGTTGGGAGAGAATGAGCAGTTCTTC; CDR3aa: CASSSRLGENEQFF
abundance: few; j_gene: TRBJ2-2; d_gene: TRBD2; v_gene: TRBV7-3; CDR3nt: TGTGCCAGCAGTCTTCGACTAGCGGGGGCCACGAACACCGGGGAGCTGTTTTTT; CDR3aa: CASSLRLAGATNTGELFF
abundance: NA; j_gene: TRBJ1-4; d_gene: NA; v_gene: TRBV20-1; CDR3nt: TGCAGTGCTGGTCTTACAGATAGAGCAACTAATGAAAAACTGTTTTTT; CDR3aa: CSAGLTDRATNEKLFF
abundance: NA; j_gene: TRBJ2-2; d_gene: TRBD2; v_gene: TRBV4-2; CDR3nt: TGTGCCAGCAGCCAAGACGGGGGTAGCGGGAGGGCGAACACCGGGGAGCTGTTTTTT; CDR3aa: CASSQDGGSGRANTGELFF
abundance: NA; j_gene: TRBJ1-1; d_gene: TRBD1; v_gene: TRBV5-1; CDR3nt: TGCGCCAGCAGCGGGGCAGGACAGGTTCCAGCTTTCTTT; CDR3aa: CASSGAGQVPAFF
abundance: few; j_gene: TRBJ2-3; d_gene: NA; v_gene: TRBV5-6; CDR3nt: TGTGCCAGCAGCTTGGGGTCGACAAGCACAGATACGCAGTATTTT; CDR3aa: CASSLGSTSTDTQYF
abundance: few; j_gene: TRBJ1-2; d_gene: NA; v_gene: TRBV12-3/TRBV12-4; CDR3nt: TGTGCCAGCAGTTCCTATCTGGACAGCCGGGGGGATGGCTACACCTTC; CDR3aa: CASSSYLDSRGDGYTF
abundance: few; j_gene: TRBJ1-5; d_gene: NA; v_gene: TRBV7-8; CDR3nt: TGTGCCAGCAGCCACTACCGGGACACCCAAAATAGCAATCAGCCCCAGCATTTT; CDR3aa: CASSHYRDTQNSNQPQHF
abundance: many; j_gene: TRBJ1-1; d_gene: NA; v_gene: TRBV7-7; CDR3nt: TGTGCTAGGAGAGAAAAAGCAGGGAGTAGTTACACTGAAGCTTTCTTT; CDR3aa: CARREKAGSSYTEAFF
abundance: NA; j_gene: TRBJ2-2; d_gene: NA; v_gene: TRBV11-2; CDR3nt: TGTGCCAGCAGCTTAGTAGGGTGGGCCGGGGAGCTGTTTTTT; CDR3aa: CASSLVGWAGELFF
abundance: NA; j_gene: TRBJ2-3; d_gene: NA; v_gene: TRBV20-1; CDR3nt: TGCAGTGCTAGAGATCCACGGGGGATGTCAGATACGCAGTATTTT; CDR3aa: CSARDPRGMSDTQYF
abundance: few; j_gene: TRBJ1-2; d_gene: TRBD1; v_gene: TRBV7-3; CDR3nt: TGTGCCAGCAGCACCACCGGGACAGGGTTTGGCTACACCTTC; CDR3aa: CASSTTGTGFGYTF
abundance: NA; j_gene: TRBJ2-1; d_gene: NA; v_gene: TRBV15; CDR3nt: TGTGCCACCAGTCCTCCCGGTGGCGGGACCCACAATGAGCAGTTCTTC; CDR3aa: CATSPPGGGTHNEQFF
abundance: NA; j_gene: TRBJ1-6; d_gene: NA; v_gene: TRBV11-2; CDR3nt: TGTGCCACCATTCGAGGGCGGGACGGGAATTCACCCCTCCACTTT; CDR3aa: CATIRGRDGNSPLHF
abundance: NA; j_gene: TRBJ2-2; d_gene: TRBD2; v_gene: TRBV4-3; CDR3nt: TGCGCCAGCAGCCGACTAGCGGGAGGAAAGACCGGGGAGCTGTTTTTT; CDR3aa: CASSRLAGGKTGELFF
abundance: many; j_gene: TRBJ2-1; d_gene: TRBD2; v_gene: TRBV6-1; CDR3nt: TGTGCCAGCAGTGCTACTAGCGGGACCTACAATGAGCAGTTCTTC; CDR3aa: CASSATSGTYNEQFF
abundance: NA; j_gene: TRBJ2-7; d_gene: NA; v_gene: TRBV20-1; CDR3nt: TGCAGTGCTAGCCCCGGACTGGTTCTTCTTTTCGAGCAGTACTTC; CDR3aa: CSASPGLVLLFEQYF
abundance: few; j_gene: TRBJ2-7; d_gene: NA; v_gene: TRBV28; CDR3nt: TGTGCCAGCAGTTTATCCCGGGACCTCTCCTACGAGCAGTACTTC; CDR3aa: CASSLSRDLSYEQYF
abundance: once; j_gene: TRBJ2-6; d_gene: NA; v_gene: TRBV6-1; CDR3nt: TGTGCCAGCAGTCCAGGGAACGGCGTCCTGACTTTC; CDR3aa: CASSPGNGVLTF
abundance: many; j_gene: TRBJ2-7; d_gene: NA; v_gene: TRBV28; CDR3nt: TGTGCCAGCGGGGGAGCCCCGGGCTACGAGCAGTACTTC; CDR3aa: CASGGAPGYEQYF
abundance: few; j_gene: TRBJ2-6; d_gene: NA; v_gene: TRBV6-1; CDR3nt: TGTGCCAGCAGGGATGGGGGCTCTGGGGCCAACGTCCTGACTTTC; CDR3aa: CASRDGGSGANVLTF
abundance: NA; j_gene: TRBJ2-1; d_gene: NA; v_gene: TRBV25-1; CDR3nt: TGTGCCAGCAGTGAGCAACACAGAAATTTTCGCAATGAGCAGTTCTTC; CDR3aa: CASSEQHRNFRNEQFF
abundance: NA; j_gene: TRBJ2-1; d_gene: NA; v_gene: TRBV28; CDR3nt: TGTGCCAGCAGTTACCCGGGGCAGGGTGCCTACAATGAGCAGTTCTTC; CDR3aa: CASSYPGQGAYNEQFF
abundance: NA; j_gene: TRBJ1-5; d_gene: NA; v_gene: TRBV12-3/TRBV12-4; CDR3nt: TGTGCCAGCAGTTTCCCTGGGGCCACAAATCAGCCCCAGCATTTT; CDR3aa: CASSFPGATNQPQHF
abundance: NA; j_gene: TRBJ2-7; d_gene: NA; v_gene: TRBV2; CDR3nt: TGTGCCGTGCGGACCGCAAGCCCCCAAGAGCAGTACTTC; CDR3aa: CAVRTASPQEQYF
abundance: NA; j_gene: TRBJ1-2; d_gene: NA; v_gene: TRBV30; CDR3nt: TGTGCCTGGAGTGTAAGACTGACCTATGGCTACACCTTC; CDR3aa: CAWSVRLTYGYTF
abundance: NA; j_gene: TRBJ1-5; d_gene: NA; v_gene: TRBV5-6; CDR3nt: TGTGCCAGCAGCTTTGGGAAGGCGAAGCAGCCCCAGCATTTT; CDR3aa: CASSFGKAKQPQHF
abundance: NA; j_gene: TRBJ2-2; d_gene: NA; v_gene: TRBV6-6; CDR3nt: TGTGCCAGCAGTGCGGTGAGATCAGGCACCGGGGAGCTGTTTTTT; CDR3aa: CASSAVRSGTGELFF
abundance: NA; j_gene: TRBJ1-4; d_gene: TRBD1; v_gene: TRBV20-1; CDR3nt: TGCAGTGCTGGGGACAGTTTTAATGAAAAACTGTTTTTT; CDR3aa: CSAGDSFNEKLFF
abundance: NA; j_gene: TRBJ2-3; d_gene: TRBD1; v_gene: TRBV28; CDR3nt: TGTGCCAGCAGCCGGACAGGGGCAGATACGCAGTATTTT; CDR3aa: CASSRTGADTQYF
abundance: few; j_gene: TRBJ2-1; d_gene: TRBD2; v_gene: TRBV7-9; CDR3nt: TGTGCCAGCAGCTCGACCAGCGGGGGGGTTTTGAATGAGCAGTTCTTC; CDR3aa: CASSSTSGGVLNEQFF
abundance: NA; j_gene: TRBJ1-5; d_gene: TRBD1; v_gene: TRBV5-1; CDR3nt: TGCGCCAGCAGAGGGGACAGCAGACCCAATCAGCCCCAGCATTTT; CDR3aa: CASRGDSRPNQPQHF
abundance: NA; j_gene: TRBJ2-7; d_gene: NA; v_gene: TRBV7-2; CDR3nt: TGTGCCAGCAGCTTCCCCCGGGACACTCATTCCTACGAGCAGTACTTC; CDR3aa: CASSFPRDTHSYEQYF